The entry below describes one T cell receptor (beta chain). This CDR3 contains 16 residues. CDR1 is SGHRS, CDR2 YFSETQ, per germline. Trimming at V came to 4 bases and at J to 4 bases, leaving 11 bases not matched to a gene. Using immunoSEQ multiplex PCR, the repertoire was profiled, and TCRdb retains in-frame clones only, with some absent. Here the sample spans 11,000 or so clones, about 70% being singletons. The data were obtained in a study of CD4+ T cells in melanoma. The source of this sequence is a human donor with melanoma. The material sequenced was cells from a culture (not recorded whether cultured in vitro). The V gene is TRBV5-1, the J gene TRBJ2-5; 9 bases are a match to TRBD1. CDR3 loop: CASSRGAQGASETQYF. The CDR3 DNA reads as TGCGCCAGCAGCAGGGGCGCACAGGGGGCTTCAGAGACCCAGTACTTC.